A single sample gave rise to the 10 T cell receptor beta chains below, sequenced in a study of identical twins (dated by TCRdb to the mid-2010s). Receptor libraries were prepared by 5' RACE. The reads were generated on an Illumina HiSeq 2000. Starting from the raw public reads, TCRdb applied fastp trimming at Q25, assembled clones with MiXCR and retained in-frame beta chains. CDR3 protein duplicates are merged, each entry listing the most common genes and DNA. The sample table shows approximately 210,000 distinct CDR3 sequences, and about 15% are seen once. The ten largest clones represent 40% of the sample. This sample also appeared in a second study, on T cells expressing NK-cell markers.

Sequencing was carried out using CD8+ T cells sorted from blood. These receptors all come from a woman aged 18-29 years in good health.

The chain couples TRBV6-1 to TRBJ2-4; no clear D. CDR1 is MNHNS, CDR2 SASEGT, per germline. This CDR3 has 12 residues. Trimming took 3 bases from V and 7 from J, leaving 7 bases between them. The CDR3 protein is CASSDISNIQYF. DNA for the CDR3: TGTGCCAGCAGTGATATATCGAACATTCAGTACTTC.

This clonotype came up a few times. This chain connects TRBV12-2 to TRBJ1-1; the D call TRBD1 from the table was never checked on the DNA. TRBV12-2 is an annotated pseudogene. The CDR3 consists of 15 residues. The CDR3 nucleotides are TGTGCAAGTCGCTTAAATAGGGAGCCTGTCCCTGAAGCTTTCTTT. This gives the protein CASRLNREPVPEAFF.

The chain combines TRBV5-1 with TRBJ2-7; 10 bases match TRBD1. V shed 0 bases, J shed 0 bases, and the junction held 9 bases outside the gene matches. CDR3 size: 18 residues. CDR1 SGHRS and CDR2 YFSETQ come from the germline V gene. The CDR3 reads CASSLGLRGQGNSYEQYF. The CDR3, as DNA: TGCGCCAGCAGCTTGGGGCTGCGGGGACAGGGGAACTCCTACGAGCAGTACTTC. The full variable domain, with the rest looked up from reference TRBV5-1 and TRBJ2-7, is KAGVTQTPRYLIKTRGQQVTLSCSPISGHRSVSWYQQTPGQGLQFLFEYFSETQRNKGNFPGRFSGRQFSNSRSEMNVSTLELGDSALYLCASSLGLRGQGNSYEQYFGPGTRLTVT.

The DNA of the CDR3 is TGTGCCAGCAGCTTAAATTTTGGCGGGAGGGCCTACAATGAGCAGTTCTTC. Protein sequence: CASSLNFGGRAYNEQFF. The V call is TRBV7-2, the J call TRBJ2-1; 9 positions match TRBD2. The junction had 7 bases not matched to a gene; V was cut back by 2 bases and J by 2 bases. The V gene's germline CDR1 is SGHTA and CDR2 FQGNSA. CDR3 length equals 17 residues.

The chain uses TRBV4-3 and TRBJ2-1; D gene ambiguous. V lost 0 bases and J 0 bases, leaving 6 bases between the germline ends. Germline V gene sequence: CDR1 LGHNA, CDR2 YSLEER. The CDR3 runs to 15 residues. The CDR3 DNA reads TGCGCCAGCAGCCAAGATCGAGCCTCCTACAATGAGCAGTTCTTC. This codes for CASSQDRASYNEQFF.

Of note for this clonotype: Because it lacks the conserved phenylalanine or tryptophan at the end, this CDR3 is likely a read error. V gene TRBV27 combines with J gene TRBJ2-7, with 7 positions matching TRBD2. This CDR3 is 12 amino acids long. The germline V gene encodes CDR1 MNHEY and CDR2 SMNVEV (reference sequence). The V segment lost 7 bases and the J segment 6 bases; nucleotides outside the gene matches: 6. This CDR3 reads CASKAGAGEQYI. In DNA, the CDR3 is TGTGCCAGCAAGGCGGGAGCGGGCGAGCAGTACATC.

This clonotype has more than one count but fewer than ten. The chain employs TRBV6-6 and TRBJ2-1; perhaps TRBD1 as D (5 bases). CDR1 is MNHNY and CDR2 is SVGAGI in the germline V gene (reference sequence). Trimming took off 6 bases at V and 6 bases at J, with 9 bases between the two ends. The CDR3 covers 12 residues. The CDR3: CASRQGVNEQFF. The CDR3 DNA is TGTGCCAGCAGGCAGGGTGTCAATGAGCAGTTCTTC.

This clonotype was picked up a small number of times. CDR3 nucleotides: TGCGCCAGCAGCTTGTCTTCGGCTGAAGCTTTCTTT. Protein product: CASSLSSAEAFF. The chain links TRBV5-1 to TRBJ1-1; no clear D. The length of the CDR3 is 12 residues. The germline CDR1 and CDR2 sequences are SGHRS and YFSETQ. The V gene lost 1 base and the J gene lost 6 bases, with 7 bases spanning the gap.

This clonotype was seen a handful of times. This rearrangement joins TRBV6-5 to TRBJ2-1; D uncertain. This CDR3 contains 11 residues. CDR1 and CDR2 from the germline V gene are MNHEY and SVGAGI. V dropped 8 bases and J dropped 4 bases, with 6 bases sitting between them. The CDR3: CASRMYNEQFF. The CDR3 DNA reads as TGTGCCAGCCGAATGTACAATGAGCAGTTCTTC.

The CDR3 spells CASSYGTVEQYF. DNA of the CDR3: TGTGCCAGCAGCTACGGAACTGTCGAGCAGTACTTC. The chain recombines TRBV4-2 with TRBJ2-7; D is unresolved. CDR1 and CDR2 from the germline V gene are LGHNA and YNFKEQ. V lost 5 bases and J lost 6, with 11 bases in between. This CDR3 spans 12 amino acids.